Below, 15 T cell receptor delta chains from the same sample are listed, as sequenced in a study of gamma-delta T cells after stem cell transplantation. TCRdb fed the RT-PCR reads into CATT to redo clone calling. The table includes 1,100 or so delta-chain clones, about 17% detected once. Sequencing used gamma-delta T cells. These TCRs come from a human donor. It is not recorded whose cells these are; they may come from a transplant donor.

Note on this clone: TCRdb's entry gives the protein of a much larger clone, which mismatches this DNA's translation at residue 12, likely from a read error; the protein reported here is translated from the DNA. The CDR3 loop reads CACDTVGSVLPHLIF. CDR3 nucleotides: TGTGCCTGTGACACCGTAGGATCAGTACTGCCACACCTCATCTTT. V usage is TRDV2 and J usage is TRDJ1; D is uncertain. CDR1 is GEAIGNYY, CDR2 EKD, per germline. The length of the CDR3 is 15 residues. Deletions cut 0 bases from V and 11 bases from J, with 21 bases between.

Only a few counts were recorded for this clone. This likely came from a read error, as a far larger clone is one base away. V usage is TRDV2 and J usage is TRDJ1; 12 positions agree with TRDD3. Unmatched junction bases numbered 12, after V lost 5 bases and J lost 0 bases. Germline CDR1 reads GEAIGNYY; CDR2 reads EKD. CDR3 size: 18 residues. The CDR3 DNA is TGTGCCTGTGGCCGCTTAGGAACTGGGGGATACCACACCGATAAACTCATCTTT. It encodes CACGRLGTGGYHTDKLIF.

A word on this clone: A far larger clone is one base from this, pointing to a likely read error. The chain carries TRDV2 and TRDJ1; 10 bases fit TRDD3. Germline CDR1 GEAIGNYY, CDR2 EKD. The CDR3 consists of 21 residues. J lost 7 bases, V lost 3 bases, and 28 bases had no gene match. CDR3 in amino acids: CACDPMRPTPNRTGGSGKLIF. Here the CDR3 DNA reads TGTGCCTGTGACCCCATGCGTCCTACACCTAATCGTACTGGGGGATCTGGTAAACTCATCTTT.

As regards this clone: A far larger clone is off by one base, so a read error is likely. This specimen includes other DNA sequences encoding the same CDR3. V is TRDV2 and J is TRDJ1, with 11 nucleotides matching TRDD3. There are 20 residues in the CDR3. CDR1 GEAIGNYY and CDR2 EKD come from the germline V gene. Here the CDR3 reads CACDLMSAGLGDTSTDKLIF. The CDR3 region has the DNA TGTGCCTGTGACTTGATGTCGGCGGGGCTGGGGGATACATCCACCGATAAACTCATATTT.

This clone was counted between two and nine times. This likely reflects a read error, since a far larger clone is one base away. The CDR3 region has the DNA TGTGCCTGTGACACCCTGGATGGGGGACAAGATAGACTCATCTTT. Amino acids: CACDTLDGGQDRLIF. This chain links TRDV2 with TRDJ1; 7 positions agree with TRDD3. The CDR3 is 15 residues long. Germline CDR1 is GEAIGNYY and CDR2 is EKD.

As to this clone: Translating this DNA gives a protein that differs at residue 6 from the TCRdb one, which belongs to a much larger clone; a read error is likely, and the protein shown is this translation. V and J are TRDV2 and TRDJ1, with unresolved D. Trimming pared 4 bases from V and 1 base from J, leaving 15 bases between. CDR1 and CDR2 from the germline V gene are GEAIGNYY and EKD. This CDR3 comprises 15 residues. The CDR3, as DNA: TGTGCCTGTGATCTCACGTACCCGATCACCGATAAACTCATCTTT. Translated: CACDLTYPITDKLIF.

As concerns this clone: It differs at one base from a far larger clone, so likely a read error. The chain employs TRDV2 and TRDJ1; a weak D match, TRDD3 (8 bases). Germline CDR1 GEAIGNYY, CDR2 EKD. There are 18 residues in the CDR3. CDR3 DNA: TGTGCCTGTGACATGATTCCTACCGCTACTGGGGATACCGCTAAACTCATCTTT. Translation: CACDMIPTATGDTAKLIF.

In regard to this clone: The protein held in TCRdb is that of a much larger clone and does not match this DNA's translation at residue 12, likely because of a read error; the protein shown is translated from the DNA. V is TRDV2 and J is TRDJ1, with D perhaps TRDD3 (5 bases). The CDR3 contains 14 residues. Germline CDR1 is GEAIGNYY and CDR2 is EKD. The CDR3 is CACDLLASAGKHIF. CDR3 in DNA: TGTGCCTGTGACCTCCTGGCTTCAGCGGGGAAACACATCTTT.

Note on this clone: This sequence is one base from a far larger clone and is likely a read error. This rearrangement joins TRDV2 to TRDJ1; TRDD3 aligns across 9 bases. There are 15 residues in the CDR3. Germline V gene sequence: CDR1 GEAIGNYY, CDR2 EKD. Here the CDR3 DNA reads TGTGCCTGTGGCACCCTGGGGGATTCCACCGATAAACTCATCTTT. Amino acid sequence: CACGTLGDSTDKLIF.

As regards this clone: The amino acid sequence in TCRdb belongs to a much larger clone and departs from this DNA's translation at residue 15, likely a sequencing read error; the sequence shown is translated from the DNA. The J gene is TRDJ1, the V gene TRDV2, with TRDD3 identical over 11 bases. Germline V gives CDR1 GEAIGNYY, CDR2 EKD. The junction had 21 bases not matched to a gene; V was cut back by 3 bases and J by 4 bases. The CDR3 spans 20 residues. CDR3 DNA sequence: TGTGCCTGTGACTTGATGTCGGCGGGGCTGGGGGATACATCCAACGATAAACTCATCTTT. Translating gives CACDLMSAGLGDTSNDKLIF.

By its share, this clone is large (0.1 to 1%). As DNA, the CDR3 is TGTGCCTGTGACACCTTAGGGGCTTCTGGGGGATACTCCGATAAACTCATCTTT. This encodes CACDTLGASGGYSDKLIF. The chain employs TRDV2 and TRDJ1; 11 positions match TRDD3. This CDR3 is built from 18 residues. The V gene end was trimmed by 0 bases and the J gene end by 3 bases; junction bases not matched to a gene: 11. CDR1 GEAIGNYY and CDR2 EKD come from the germline V gene.

This clone showed up just a few times. A far larger clone is only one base removed, so a read error is likely. The rearrangement links TRDV2 to TRDJ1; D remains unclear. The germline V and J ends were trimmed by 0 bases and 4 bases, with 14 bases remaining between them. Germline CDR1 and CDR2: GEAIGNYY and EKD. This CDR3 region has 15 residues. The CDR3 DNA is TGTGCCTGTGACACCATTGCGCCGCGGGGCGATAAACTCATCTTT. This translates into CACDTIAPRGDKLIF.

In its sample, this clone was seen a few times. A far larger clone is just one base off, so this is likely a read error. The chain employs TRDV2 and TRDJ1; 9 bases map to TRDD3. The CDR3 spans 17 residues. Germline V gene lookup returns CDR1 GEAIGNYY and CDR2 EKD. The CDR3 loop is CACDPVLGDSHTDKFIF. CDR3 DNA sequence: TGTGCCTGTGACCCAGTACTGGGGGACTCACACACCGATAAATTCATCTTT.

This clone appeared once. TCRdb assigns this DNA the protein of a much larger clone, which departs from its translation at residue 6; this likely reflects a read error, and the protein shown comes from translating the DNA. The rearrangement links TRDV2 to TRDJ1, with D possibly matching TRDD3 (5 bases). The CDR3 sequence is 15 residues long. The germline gives CDR1 GEAIGNYY, CDR2 EKD. V was cut by 0 bases and J by 7 bases, with 17 bases left in between. CDR3 region: CACDTRGGYDGKLIF. The CDR3 DNA reads TGTGCCTGTGACACCCGGGGGGGTTACGACGGTAAACTCATCTTT.

For this clone: A read error is likely here: a far larger clone is one base away. The chain links TRDV2 to TRDJ1; 11 bases align to TRDD3. Germline lookup yields CDR1 GEAIGNYY and CDR2 EKD. The CDR3 totals 15 residues. The CDR3 coding sequence is TGTGCCTGTGACACACTGGGGGATAACACCGATACACTCATCTTT. Residues: CACDTLGDNTDTLIF.